The 12 T cell receptor beta chains below all came from one sample that was sequenced in a study of blood T cell repertoires in COVID-19. Sequencing was performed with immunoSEQ multiplex PCR; in TCRdb, only in-frame clones are kept and a portion is missing. The data show roughly 240,000 clones, approximately 82% seen once. The sequenced sample was peripheral blood. The receptors stem from a man in his sixties who had recovered from COVID-19.

CDR3 in DNA: TGTGCCAGCAGCATGGGAACAGGGGGCAATCAGCCCCAGCATTTT. The encoded protein is CASSMGTGGNQPQHF. The rearrangement uses TRBV7-2 and TRBJ1-5, with 7 bases identical to TRBD1. Unmatched junction bases numbered 6, after V lost 5 bases and J lost 2 bases. The CDR3 is 15 amino acids. Germline V gene lookup returns CDR1 SGHTA and CDR2 FQGNSA.

V gene TRBV5-1 combines with J gene TRBJ2-1; 8 bases match TRBD2. Germline V lookup: CDR1 SGHRS, CDR2 YFSETQ. The junction had 6 bases not matched to a gene; V was cut back by 1 base and J by 6 bases. There are 15 residues in the CDR3. CDR3 protein: CASSLNTGGGNEQFF. CDR3 nucleotides: TGCGCCAGCAGCTTGAATACGGGAGGGGGCAATGAGCAGTTCTTC.

The chain is built from TRBV10-2 and TRBJ1-5; TRBD1 is a possible D gene (6 bases). V dropped 7 bases and J dropped 7 bases, with 14 bases sitting between them. Germline CDR1 is WSHSY and CDR2 is SAAADI. This CDR3 region has 13 residues. CDR3 sequence (DNA): TGCGCCAGCACCGAGGGGGGGAAGCAGCCCCAGCATTTT. The encoded protein is CASTEGGKQPQHF.

The chain links TRBV19 to TRBJ1-5, with D possibly matching TRBD1 (5 bases). The V gene lost 1 base and the J gene lost 7 bases, with 8 bases spanning the gap. CDR1 is LNHDA and CDR2 is SQIVND in the germline V gene (reference sequence). CDR3 length: 13 amino acids. This CDR3 is CASSIVGQQPQHF. The CDR3 DNA reads as TGTGCCAGTAGTATAGTGGGGCAACAGCCCCAGCATTTT.

The chain couples TRBV18 to TRBJ1-2, with TRBD1 matching 8 bases. The V gene end was trimmed by 5 bases and the J gene end by 7 bases; junction bases not matched to a gene: 6. CDR1 and CDR2 (germline): KGHSH, LQKENI. The CDR3 runs to 13 residues. This chain's CDR3 is CASSEQGVRGYTF. The CDR3 bases are TGTGCCAGCTCAGAACAGGGGGTTCGTGGCTACACCTTC.

The V gene is TRBV18, the J gene TRBJ2-1, with 10 nucleotides matching TRBD2. The germline CDR1 and CDR2 sequences are KGHSH and LQKENI. The V segment lost 1 base and the J segment 5 bases; nucleotides outside the gene matches: 5. The CDR3 loop spans 16 amino acids. Here the CDR3 reads CASSPRILAGDNEQFF. DNA for the CDR3: TGTGCCAGCTCACCACGCATTCTAGCGGGAGACAATGAGCAGTTCTTC.

V usage is TRBV9 and J usage is TRBJ2-3, with 14 bases matching TRBD2. J gave up 0 bases and V 4 bases, and 10 bases lay outside the gene matches. There are 19 residues in the CDR3. Germline CDR1 reads SGDLS; CDR2 reads YYNGEE. CDR3 amino acids: CASSPRGLAGGRSTDTQYF. The CDR3 coding sequence is TGTGCCAGCAGCCCAAGAGGACTAGCGGGGGGACGAAGCACAGATACGCAGTATTTT.

In its sample, this clone was seen a few times. This rearrangement joins TRBV5-1 to TRBJ2-1; 9 bases are a match to TRBD2. This CDR3 is built from 14 residues. The V gene end was trimmed by 4 bases and the J gene end by 4 bases; junction bases not matched to a gene: 3. CDR1 SGHRS and CDR2 YFSETQ come from the germline V gene. The CDR3 reads CASSPGLAYNEQFF. CDR3 nucleotides: TGCGCCAGCAGCCCGGGACTAGCTTACAATGAGCAGTTCTTC.

CDR3 coding DNA: TGTGCCAGCAGTTACTCGCCTCTCGAGAATGAGCAGTTCTTC. It codes for CASSYSPLENEQFF. This rearrangement joins TRBV6-5 to TRBJ2-1; D call uncertain. The ends were cut back, 0 bases at V and 7 bases at J, with 10 bases in the middle. The CDR3 consists of 14 residues. Germline loops: CDR1 MNHEY, CDR2 SVGAGI.

V is TRBV21-1 and J is TRBJ2-3; the D segment call TRBD1 is taken from the table without a DNA check. TRBV21-1 corresponds to a pseudogene. CDR3 length: 15 amino acids. DNA for the CDR3: TGTGCCAGCAGCGCCCAGGGTTGTAGCACAGATACGCAGTATTTT. Translation gives CASSAQGCSTDTQYF.

The chain uses TRBV5-5 and TRBJ1-5, with D unclear. This CDR3 is 13 amino acids long. V lost 4 bases and J lost 4, with 9 bases in between. CDR1 and CDR2 (germline): SGHKS, YYEKEE (reference sequence). The CDR3 is CASSLAGNQPQHF. CDR3 bases: TGTGCCAGCAGCCTGGCCGGGAATCAGCCCCAGCATTTT.

The chain joins TRBV4-1 to TRBJ2-7, with TRBD2 matching over 11 bases. CDR1 MGHRA and CDR2 YSYEKL come from the germline V gene. This CDR3 contains 14 residues. The junction had 6 bases not matched to a gene; V was cut back by 4 bases and J by 7 bases. CDR3 residues: CASSLRLAGKEQYF. The CDR3 region has the DNA TGCGCCAGCAGCCTCCGACTAGCGGGAAAGGAGCAGTACTTC.